One and the same sample provided the 12 T cell receptor beta chains below, sequenced in a study of blood T cell repertoires in COVID-19. Generated by immunoSEQ multiplex PCR, the TCRdb table keeps only in-frame clones and is missing some. The data hold 300,000 or so clones, with more than 70% observed a single time. Sequencing was done on a sample of peripheral blood. The receptors come from a young man who had recovered from COVID-19.

V is TRBV4-2 and J is TRBJ1-1; 9 positions agree with TRBD1. Trimming removed 5 bases from V and 4 bases from J; junction bases left unmatched: 11. Per the germline V gene, CDR1 is LGHNA and CDR2 is YNFKEQ. The CDR3 length is 16 residues. CDR3 nucleotides: TGTGCCAGCAGCAAAAAACAGGGGGCGGGTAGCACTGAAGCTTTCTTT. Its protein product is CASSKKQGAGSTEAFF.

This clone appeared once. The chain links TRBV29-1 to TRBJ1-2; 7 nucleotides match TRBD1. The J segment lost 4 bases and the V segment lost 3 bases, leaving 2 bases of the junction unmatched. Per the germline V gene, CDR1 is SQVTM and CDR2 is ANQGSEA. This CDR3 comprises 12 residues. The CDR3 DNA is TGCAGCGTTGACCGGACAGGCTATGGCTACACCTTC. Its translation is CSVDRTGYGYTF.

The CDR3 DNA reads as TGTGCCAGCAGCTTGACAGGGGTGGGTGGCGAGCAGTACTTC. Residues: CASSLTGVGGEQYF. This chain uses TRBV27 with TRBJ2-7; 8 positions match TRBD1. Germline values: CDR1 MNHEY, CDR2 SMNVEV (reference sequence). V trimming: 6 bases; J trimming: 6 bases; junction bases outside the gene matches: 10. This CDR3 has 14 residues.

The chain employs TRBV25-1 and TRBJ1-5, with D perhaps TRBD1 (6 bases). In germline, CDR1 is MGHDK, CDR2 SYGVNS. V was cut by 1 base and J by 11 bases, with 27 bases left in between. This CDR3 spans 18 amino acids. CDR3 sequence: CASSEWEQGWGHRRAQHF. DNA of the CDR3: TGTGCCAGCAGTGAATGGGAACAGGGTTGGGGGCACCGTAGAGCCCAGCATTTT.

This clone was seen a handful of times. The chain joins TRBV5-1 to TRBJ2-3; TRBD1 is a possible D gene (7 bases). The CDR3 has 16 residues. V dropped 4 bases and J dropped 3 bases, with 18 bases sitting between them. Germline values: CDR1 SGHRS, CDR2 YFSETQ. CDR3 sequence (DNA): TGCGCCAGCAGCCCGGGACAGCCCAGCGGGACAGATACGCAGTATTTT. Residues: CASSPGQPSGTDTQYF. Full variable domain (rest looked up from reference TRBV5-1 and TRBJ2-3): KAGVTQTPRYLIKTRGQQVTLSCSPISGHRSVSWYQQTPGQGLQFLFEYFSETQRNKGNFPGRFSGRQFSNSRSEMNVSTLELGDSALYLCASSPGQPSGTDTQYFGPGTRLTVL.

The chain employs TRBV19 and TRBJ2-7; D is uncertain. Germline V CDR1 and CDR2: LNHDA, SQIVND (reference sequence). Trimming took 1 base from V and 5 from J, leaving 15 bases between them. The CDR3 covers 15 residues. CDR3 in DNA: TGTGCCAGTAGTATAGGACGGCCAAATCGGGACGAGCAGTACTTC. It specifies CASSIGRPNRDEQYF.

This sequence joins TRBV19 and TRBJ1-5; TRBD1 matches 11 bases. CDR1 is LNHDA and CDR2 is SQIVND in the germline V gene (reference sequence). V was pared by 5 bases and J by 6 bases, with 6 bases of the junction left unmatched. This CDR3 has 15 amino acids. Here the CDR3 DNA reads TGTGCCAGTAGTCCCGGGACAGGGGGTACTCAGCCCCAGCATTTT. Protein: CASSPGTGGTQPQHF.

This clone appeared a few times. This chain joins TRBV20-1 and TRBJ2-5; D gene unclear. The CDR3 contains 13 residues. V lost 3 bases to trimming and J lost 5 bases, with 13 bases between them. Germline V gives CDR1 DFQATT, CDR2 SNEGSKA (reference sequence). CDR3 coding DNA: TGCAGTGCTAGTCCACCCACTGAGGAGACCCAGTACTTC. It is translated as CSASPPTEETQYF.

The chain recombines TRBV19 with TRBJ1-3, with D maybe TRBD1 (5 bases). This CDR3 comprises 15 residues. The germline gives CDR1 LNHDA, CDR2 SQIVND (reference sequence). The V end was cut by 5 bases, the J end by 4 bases, with 15 bases between. CDR3 sequence (DNA): TGTGCCAGTAGTCGGATGGGGGACTTCGGAAACACCATATATTTT. It specifies CASSRMGDFGNTIYF.

This chain joins TRBV6-6 and TRBJ1-1, with 8 nucleotides matching TRBD1. The CDR3 sequence is 14 residues long. Germline V gene data show CDR1 as MNHNY and CDR2 as SVGAGI (reference sequence). V shed 4 bases and J 4 bases; nucleotides not matched to a gene: 5. The CDR3 loop reads CASSSTGESTEAFF. The CDR3 nucleotides are TGTGCCAGCAGTTCGACAGGGGAGAGCACTGAAGCTTTCTTT.

The gene calls are TRBV7-2 and TRBJ2-1; 7 nucleotides agree with TRBD1. The CDR3 runs to 14 residues. The trim removed 5 bases at V and 5 bases at J, leaving 6 bases unmatched. The germline gives CDR1 SGHTA, CDR2 FQGNSA. The CDR3 coding sequence is TGTGCCAGCAGCGGACAGGTGGGAGACAATGAGCAGTTCTTC. This encodes CASSGQVGDNEQFF.

The chain carries TRBV25-1 and TRBJ2-3; 8 bases match TRBD2. CDR1 is MGHDK and CDR2 is SYGVNS in the germline V gene. This CDR3 contains 15 residues. After removal of 3 bases from V and 6 bases from J, the junction contained 8 bases not matched to a gene. CDR3 bases: TGTGCCAGCAGTGAGGGTAGCGGGGTAACGGATACGCAGTATTTT. It specifies CASSEGSGVTDTQYF.